This passage covers 24 T cell receptor beta chains from one sample sequenced in a study of T cell clonality in common variable immunodeficiency. The method was immunoSEQ multiplex PCR; TCRdb's version includes in-frame clones alone and lacks a portion of them. The data show 40,000 to 55,000 clones, with none appearing a single time. Sequenced sample: peripheral blood mononuclear cells. These receptors were obtained from a person aged 18-69 years in good health.

This clone has a count of ten or more. The covered CDR3 bases are TGTGCCAGCAGCTTACGGGACAGGGGGGAGAATGAG. Its translation: CASSLRDRGENE. The complete CDR3 protein is CASSLRDRGENEQFF. The chain joins TRBV7-9 to TRBJ2-1; TRBD1 matches at 11 bases. The CDR3 extends 3 residues past the end of the read, so its final part is completed from the germline J gene. The germline CDR1 and CDR2 sequences are SEHNR and FQNEAQ (reference sequence). V lost 2 bases and J lost 7; bases outside the gene matches: 4. The CDR3 is 15 amino acids.

This clone was recorded many times. Sequencing ends 3 residues short of the CDR3 end; the germline J gene provides the rest. The genes are TRBV30 and TRBJ1-4; D is possibly TRBD1 (6 bases). CDR1 and CDR2 (germline): GTSNPN, SVGIG (reference sequence). V was trimmed by 1 base and J by 5 bases, leaving 11 bases between them. This CDR3 has 14 amino acids. The CDR3 here is CAWSGPDSNEKLFF. The sequenced part of the CDR3 DNA is TGTGCCTGGAGTGGCCCGGACAGCAATGAAAAA.

There are many counts of this clone. Sequencing ends 3 residues short of the CDR3 end; the germline J gene provides the rest. The chain employs TRBV20-1 and TRBJ2-5; 12 bases align to TRBD2. J lost 4 bases, V lost 3 bases, and 15 bases had no gene match. The germline gives CDR1 DFQATT, CDR2 SNEGSKA (reference sequence). There are 18 residues in the CDR3. CDR3 residues: CSARAPGGTSGYRETQYF. CDR3 DNA, as far as it was read: TGCAGTGCTAGGGCCCCCGGAGGGACTAGCGGGTATCGAGAGACC.

This clone was found many times. The read halts 3 residues ahead of the CDR3 end, with the missing end drawn from the germline J gene. The chain joins TRBV30 to TRBJ1-6, with 7 bases matching TRBD1. Germline CDR1 is GTSNPN and CDR2 is SVGIG (reference sequence). The junction had 7 bases not matched to a gene; V was cut back by 0 bases and J by 8 bases. The CDR3 runs to 15 residues. The part of the CDR3 DNA that was read is TGTGCCTGGAGTGTACCAGGCAGGGGGGATTCACCC. Its translation is CAWSVPGRGDSP. The whole CDR3 is CAWSVPGRGDSPLHF.

This clone appeared many times. The CDR3 end lies 3 residues beyond the end of the read and is filled in from the germline J gene. V is TRBV10-3 and J is TRBJ2-1; TRBD2 aligns across 14 bases. The junction had 4 bases not matched to a gene; V was cut back by 3 bases and J by 0 bases. This CDR3 is built from 18 residues. Germline V gives CDR1 ENHRY, CDR2 SYGVKD. CDR3 bases read: TGTGCCATCAGTGACGGGACTAGCGGGGGTGGCTCCTACAATGAG. Translation gives CAISDGTSGGGSYNE. The CDR3 as a whole reads CAISDGTSGGGSYNEQFF.

This clone was seen ten or more times. Coverage ceases 3 residues before the CDR3 finishes, and the germline J gene fills in the end. This chain connects TRBV29-1 to TRBJ2-1; D may be TRBD1 (6 bases). Germline V gene data show CDR1 as SQVTM and CDR2 as ANQGSEA. Trimming pared 1 base from V and 4 bases from J, leaving 14 bases between. The CDR3 is made up of 15 amino acids. The CDR3 reads CSVEGGPGVYNEQFF. CDR3 bases read: TGCAGCGTTGAAGGAGGGCCAGGGGTATACAATGAG.

With regard to this clone: The read is 3 residues too short to cover the CDR3 end, so that end is filled in from the germline J gene. The chain links TRBV7-8 to TRBJ2-2, with 7 bases lining up with TRBD1. V was clipped by 4 bases and J by 0 bases; unmatched bases: 2. In germline, CDR1 is SGHVS, CDR2 FQNEAQ. The CDR3 runs to 15 residues. The part of the CDR3 DNA that was read is TGTGCCAGCAGCTCGGGACAGACGAACACCGGGGAG. As protein: CASSSGQTNTGE. The full CDR3 is CASSSGQTNTGELFF. The entire variable domain, with the rest obtained from reference TRBV7-8 and TRBJ2-2, is as follows: GAGVSQSPRYKVAKRGQDVALRCDPISGHVSLFWYQQALGQGPEFLTYFQNEAQLDKSGLPSDRFFAERPEGSVSTLKIQRTQQEDSAVYLCASSSGQTNTGELFFGEGSRLTVL.

This clone was observed a handful of times. Coverage ceases 3 residues before the CDR3 finishes, and the germline J gene fills in the end. The rearrangement links TRBV7-6 to TRBJ2-5, with a weak D call TRBD2 (5 bases). V lost 7 bases, J lost 5 bases, and 20 bases lay in between. Germline CDR1 SGHVS, CDR2 FNYEAQ. This CDR3 is 15 amino acids long. Partial CDR3 DNA: TGTGCCAGCATCCAAATGGGTCAGCCGGGGGAGACC. Protein sequence: CASIQMGQPGET. The whole CDR3 protein reads CASIQMGQPGETQYF.

Comment on this clone: The read ends 3 residues early relative to the CDR3; the germline J gene fills the gap. The gene calls are TRBV5-1 and TRBJ2-7, with 10 bases identical to TRBD1. Germline CDR1 reads SGHRS; CDR2 reads YFSETQ. The CDR3 runs to 16 residues. Trimming at V came to 4 bases and at J to 2 bases, leaving 9 bases not matched to a gene. The CDR3 DNA, read in part, is TGCGCCAGCAGCCCGTACCTTGGACAGGGGGCCTACGAG. Encoded protein: CASSPYLGQGAYE. From start to end, the CDR3 is CASSPYLGQGAYEQYF.

This clone came up many times. The read gets to within 3 residues of the CDR3 end, and the germline J gene fills in the rest. The chain couples TRBV6-4 to TRBJ2-1; D is possibly TRBD2 (6 bases). The germline CDR1 and CDR2 sequences are MRHNA and SNTAGT. Between the trimmed V and J ends, which lost 6 bases and 1 base, there was a span of 13 bases. The CDR3 totals 15 residues. The CDR3 here is CASSSGTSSYNEQFF. CDR3 DNA, as far as it was read: TGTGCCAGCAGCTCCGGGACTTCTTCCTACAATGAG.

This clone was seen repeatedly, ten times or more. The CDR3 region is CASSQVPSGPYEQYF. The covered CDR3 bases are TGCGCCAGCAGCCAAGTCCCTAGCGGTCCCTACGAG. The chain employs TRBV4-1 and TRBJ2-7; 7 bases fit TRBD2. Read data end 3 residues before the CDR3 end; the end is taken from the germline J gene. This CDR3 is built from 15 residues. Germline CDR1 and CDR2: MGHRA and YSYEKL. V lost 1 base and J lost 2; bases outside the gene matches: 5.

There are many counts of this clone. The CDR3 end is not reached by the read, which stops 3 residues before it; the germline J gene fills it in. The genes are TRBV2 and TRBJ2-5, with 11 nucleotides matching TRBD2. From germline, CDR1 is SNHLY and CDR2 FYNNEI. The CDR3 extends over 14 amino acids. The ends lost 7 bases at V and 3 bases at J; junction bases unmatched: 4. The covered CDR3 bases are TGTGCCAGCAAATCACTAGCGGGGGAAGAGACC. This gives the protein CASKSLAGEET. From start to end, the CDR3 is CASKSLAGEETQYF.

There are many counts of this clone. The read gets to within 3 residues of the CDR3 end, and the germline J gene fills in the rest. The genes are TRBV5-1 and TRBJ1-5, with 7 bases that match TRBD1. The CDR3 consists of 16 residues. V was clipped by 0 bases and J by 4 bases; unmatched bases: 7. Germline V gene sequence: CDR1 SGHRS, CDR2 YFSETQ. CDR3 DNA (partial): TGCGCCAGCAGCTTGGGACAGGGAGGTCGTAATCAGCCC. Protein: CASSLGQGGRNQP. In full, the CDR3 is CASSLGQGGRNQPQHF.

This clone has a count of ten or more. The read terminates 3 residues ahead of where the CDR3 ends, so the germline J gene completes it. The V and J genes are TRBV28 and TRBJ2-7; the match to TRBD1 covers 7 bases. The CDR3 length is 13 residues. The V gene's germline CDR1 is MDHEN and CDR2 SYDVKM. J lost 2 bases, V lost 6 bases, and 4 bases had no gene match. The sequenced CDR3 bases are TGTGCCAGCAGCCGACAGGGTACCTACGAG. It is translated as CASSRQGTYE. The full-length CDR3 reads as CASSRQGTYEQYF. Full variable domain (missing parts from reference TRBV28 and TRBJ2-7): DVKVTQSSRYLVKRTGEKVFLECVQDMDHENMFWYRQDPGLGLRLIYFSYDVKMKEKGDIPEGYSVSREKKERFSLILESASTNQTSMYLCASSRQGTYEQYFGPGTRLTVT.

This clone was observed many times. The CDR3 end lies 3 residues beyond the end of the read and is filled in from the germline J gene. The rearrangement joins TRBV7-7 to TRBJ2-5; possibly TRBD2 for D (5 bases). This CDR3 contains 13 residues. Trimming pared 3 bases from V and 5 bases from J, leaving 10 bases between. Germline V lookup: CDR1 SSHAT, CDR2 FNYEAQ (reference sequence). CDR3 region: CASSLSPGETQYF. The CDR3 DNA, read in part, is TGTGCCAGCAGCTTGTCGCCGGGGGAGACC.

Incomplete CDR3 DNA: TGTGCCATCAGTGAGGCGCAGGGGGGAGAGACC. Translation: CAISEAQGGET. The whole CDR3 protein reads CAISEAQGGETQYF. V is TRBV10-3 and J is TRBJ2-5, with D tentatively TRBD1 (7 bases). From the germline J gene comes the end of the CDR3, since the read stops 3 residues before it. V was clipped by 2 bases and J by 4 bases, with 11 bases between them. This CDR3 region has 14 residues. Germline CDR1 is ENHRY and CDR2 is SYGVKD.

In this sample, this clone turned up many times. The sequence runs out 3 residues before the end of the CDR3; the remainder is reconstructed from the germline J gene. This sequence joins TRBV7-2 and TRBJ2-4, with D perhaps matching TRBD1 (6 bases). The CDR3 is 15 residues long. Between the trimmed V and J ends, which lost 4 bases and 0 bases, there was a span of 10 bases. The germline CDR1 and CDR2 sequences are SGHTA and FQGNSA. CDR3 bases read: TGTGCCAGCAGCTCGACAGGCTCAGCCAAAAACATT. Translated: CASSSTGSAKNI. The full CDR3 reads CASSSTGSAKNIQYF.

This clone has a count of ten or more. The read terminates 3 residues before the CDR3 end, so the remaining end is supplied by the germline J gene. The chain couples TRBV14 to TRBJ1-2; TRBD1 matches 9 bases. After removal of 4 bases from V and 7 bases from J, the junction contained 10 bases not matched to a gene. This CDR3 has 15 residues. Germline loops: CDR1 SGHDN, CDR2 FVKESK. The sequenced part of the CDR3 DNA is TGTGCCAGCAGCCCCTATACAGGGGGCGAGGCTGGC. Translating gives CASSPYTGGEAG. The full CDR3 is CASSPYTGGEAGYTF.

The sample holds many counts of this clone. Read coverage stops 3 residues before the CDR3 terminus; the germline J gene supplies the remainder. V gene TRBV6-2 or TRBV6-3 combines with J gene TRBJ1-1; D unresolved. CDR3 length: 13 amino acids. CDR1 MNHEY and CDR2 SVGEGT come from the germline V gene. V was clipped by 6 bases and J by 6 bases, with 14 bases between them. The CDR3 loop reads CASSSTTVAEAFF. The CDR3 bases that were read are TGTGCCAGCAGCTCAACAACAGTCGCTGAA.

This clone was counted many times. Coverage ceases 3 residues before the CDR3 finishes, and the germline J gene fills in the end. This chain links TRBV10-1 with TRBJ2-2, with a tentative D call TRBD2 (6 bases). V lost 6 bases to trimming and J lost 4 bases, with 9 bases between them. Germline V gene lookup returns CDR1 WNHNN and CDR2 SYGVQD (reference sequence). This CDR3 is 13 amino acids long. CDR3 residues: CASRGLPTGELFF. The CDR3 bases that were read are TGCGCCAGCAGGGGACTTCCCACCGGGGAG.

There are many counts of this clone. With the read ending 3 residues before the CDR3 end, the germline J gene is used to fill in that end. The rearrangement links TRBV30 to TRBJ1-3, with D possibly TRBD1 on 6 matching bases. V lost 0 bases to trimming and J lost 0 bases, with 9 bases between them. Germline V gene data show CDR1 as GTSNPN and CDR2 as SVGIG (reference sequence). The CDR3 extends over 15 amino acids. The sequenced part of the CDR3 DNA is TGTGCCTGGAGTGTGGACAGCCTCTCTGGAAACACC. It is translated as CAWSVDSLSGNT. The whole CDR3 protein is CAWSVDSLSGNTIYF.

There are many counts of this clone. The CDR3 goes on 3 residues after the read ends, and that part is filled in from the germline J gene. V usage is TRBV7-2 and J usage is TRBJ2-1; D not certain. The ends were cut back, 5 bases at V and 0 bases at J, with 11 bases in the middle. The length of the CDR3 is 15 residues. CDR1 SGHTA and CDR2 FQGNSA come from the germline V gene. CDR3: CASSPWPSSYNEQFF. CDR3 DNA, as far as it was read: TGTGCCAGCAGCCCGTGGCCGAGCTCCTACAATGAG.

This clone has a count of ten or more. The read is 3 residues too short to cover the CDR3 end, so that end is filled in from the germline J gene. The chain recombines TRBV5-1 with TRBJ2-2, with 12 bases aligning to TRBD2. V shed 9 bases and J 2 bases; nucleotides not matched to a gene: 8. Per the germline V gene, CDR1 is SGHRS and CDR2 is YFSETQ. The CDR3 spans 16 residues. The CDR3 region is CATRTSGAFNTGELFF. The covered CDR3 bases are TGCGCCACCAGGACTAGCGGGGCCTTTAACACCGGGGAG.

Worth noting for this clone: The read halts 3 residues ahead of the CDR3 end, with the missing end drawn from the germline J gene. The rearrangement joins TRBV2 to TRBJ1-5; 12 positions match TRBD1. J gave up 4 bases and V 6 bases, and 16 bases lay outside the gene matches. The CDR3 loop spans 19 amino acids. CDR1 and CDR2 from the germline V gene are SNHLY and FYNNEI. This chain's CDR3 is CASSVLGTGGFIGNQPQHF. The DNA read from the CDR3 is TGTGCCAGCAGCGTACTCGGGACAGGGGGCTTCATTGGTAATCAGCCC.